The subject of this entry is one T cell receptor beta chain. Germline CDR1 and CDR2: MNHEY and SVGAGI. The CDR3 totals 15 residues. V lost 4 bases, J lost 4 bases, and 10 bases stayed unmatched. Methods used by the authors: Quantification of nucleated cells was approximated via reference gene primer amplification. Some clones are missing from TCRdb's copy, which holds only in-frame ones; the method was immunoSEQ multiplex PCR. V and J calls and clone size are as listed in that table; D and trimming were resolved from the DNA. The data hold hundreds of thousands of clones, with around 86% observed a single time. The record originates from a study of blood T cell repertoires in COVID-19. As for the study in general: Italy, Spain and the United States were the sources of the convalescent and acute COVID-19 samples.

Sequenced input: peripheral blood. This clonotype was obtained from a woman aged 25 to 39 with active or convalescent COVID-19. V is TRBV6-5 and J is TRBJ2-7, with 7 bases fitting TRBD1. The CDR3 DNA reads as TGTGCCAGCAGTTCCAGGTTGGACAGGTCTTACGAGCAGTACTTC. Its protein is CASSSRLDRSYEQYF.